The present entry profiles one T cell receptor beta chain with its context. This clone's antigen is unknown. Within one base of it there is no much larger clone, and no base qualities were kept. The data were taken from a study of blood T cell repertoires in COVID-19 (dated by TCRdb to the early 2020s). A note on the overall study: Samples covering the acute and convalescent phases of COVID-19 were provided by collaborators in the United States, Italy and Spain. The repertoires were made available in a free public database intended to serve as a resource for research on the immune response to SARS-CoV-2. Deeply sampled blood TCRbeta repertoires from subjects exposed to, actively infected with, or recovered from COVID-19 were included in the dataset. The material from the prospective study consisted of cDNA or gDNA derived from T cells, B-cell-depleted T cells, or PBMCs. The sample metadata nearly always contained a de-identified subject ID, COVID-19 status, age in years and sex. Where available, HLA class I and class II types were obtained from metadata supplied by the sample provider rather than from assay-based typing. The samples were drawn from two sources: the first 160 participants of the ongoing ImmuneRACE study, and fewer than 1,500 subjects contributed by 6 global collaborators. Overall study outcomes, separate from this receptor: The quantity of clinical and demographic metadata differed by source and by participant and was supplied without curation.

One collaborating source in Seattle enrolled patients while the patients were actively infected and followed the patients over time throughout the course of disease. The collaborating institutions used their own protocols to collect whole blood in K2EDTA tubes. Collaborator samples were shipped for TCRbeta analysis as frozen whole blood, isolated PBMCs, or DNA extracted from either sample type. TCRbeta CDR3 regions were amplified from genomic DNA by means of the immunoSEQ Assay, a bias-controlled multiplex PCR. In the paper's pipeline: Within the assay, amplification of reference gene primers was used to estimate how many nucleated cells each sample contained. To quantify the absolute abundance of each unique TCRbeta CDR3 rearrangement, sequence reads were collapsed and filtered. Productive Simpson clonality was computed per sample as the square root of Simpson's diversity index over productive rearrangements. TCRdb carries this immuneACCESS record with in-frame sequences only. Its versions omit some clonotypes, under half of them owing to an unresolved V gene in the studies checked, with the rest unexplained. From that table come the V and J calls and clone size; the DNA was used to work out D and trimming. For this sample there are around 310,000 clones; around 90% appear just once. Around 0.97% of the sample rests with the top ten.

The CDR3 contains 15 residues, cysteine and phenylalanine counted. Kept here is only the CDR3 DNA, which spans 45 bases and is read in frame from base 1. Trimming at the junction amounts to 0 bases on V and 6 bases on J, and the germline ends lie 14 bases apart. Sequences MGHDK (CDR1) and SYGVNS (CDR2) are obtained from the germline V gene. The sequence was obtained from a woman in her 40s with COVID-19, enrolled during active disease. The chain employs TRBV25-1 and TRBJ1-2; TRBD1 might be the D gene, on 5 matching bases. Sequencing was done on a sample of peripheral blood. This receptor has the CDR3 CASSEYEAGLDGYTF. The nucleotide sequence is given as TGTGCCAGCAGTGAATATGAGGCAGGGCTGGATGGCTACACCTTC.